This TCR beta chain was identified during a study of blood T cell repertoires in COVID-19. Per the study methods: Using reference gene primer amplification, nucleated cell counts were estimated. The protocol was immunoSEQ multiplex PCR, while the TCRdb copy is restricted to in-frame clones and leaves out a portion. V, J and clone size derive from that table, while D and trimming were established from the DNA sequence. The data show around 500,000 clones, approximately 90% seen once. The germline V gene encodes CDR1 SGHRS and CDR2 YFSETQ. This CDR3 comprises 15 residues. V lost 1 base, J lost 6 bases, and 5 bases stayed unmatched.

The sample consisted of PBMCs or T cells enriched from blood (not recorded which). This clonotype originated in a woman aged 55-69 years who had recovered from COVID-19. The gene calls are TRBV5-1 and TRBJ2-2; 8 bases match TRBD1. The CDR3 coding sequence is TGCGCCAGCAGCTTGCTCGGACAGGGCGCCGGGGAGCTGTTTTTT. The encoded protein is CASSLLGQGAGELFF.